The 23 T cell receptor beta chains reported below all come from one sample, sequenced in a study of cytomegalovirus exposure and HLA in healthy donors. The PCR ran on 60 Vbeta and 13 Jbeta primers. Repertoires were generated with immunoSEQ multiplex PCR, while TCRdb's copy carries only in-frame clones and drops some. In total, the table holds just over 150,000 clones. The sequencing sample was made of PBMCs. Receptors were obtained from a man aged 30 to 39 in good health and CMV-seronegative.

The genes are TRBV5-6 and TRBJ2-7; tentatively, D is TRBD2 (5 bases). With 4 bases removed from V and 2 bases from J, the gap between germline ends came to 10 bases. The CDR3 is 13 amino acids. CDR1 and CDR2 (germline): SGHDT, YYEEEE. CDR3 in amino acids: CASSVTAAYEQYF. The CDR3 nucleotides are TGTGCCAGCAGCGTTACAGCGGCCTACGAGCAGTACTTC.

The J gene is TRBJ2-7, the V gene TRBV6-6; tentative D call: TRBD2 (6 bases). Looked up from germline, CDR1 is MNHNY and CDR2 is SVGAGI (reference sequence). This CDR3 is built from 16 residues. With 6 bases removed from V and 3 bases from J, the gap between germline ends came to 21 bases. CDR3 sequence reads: CASSLLRDFPYYEQYF. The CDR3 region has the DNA TGTGCCAGCAGCCTACTCCGGGACTTCCCATACTACGAGCAGTACTTC.

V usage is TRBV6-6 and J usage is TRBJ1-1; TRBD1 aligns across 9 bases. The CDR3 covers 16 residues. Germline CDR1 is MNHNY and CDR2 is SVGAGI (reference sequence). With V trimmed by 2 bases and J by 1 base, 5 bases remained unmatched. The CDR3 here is CASSYGDREKNTEAFF. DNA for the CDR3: TGTGCCAGCAGTTACGGGGACAGGGAAAAGAACACTGAAGCTTTCTTT.

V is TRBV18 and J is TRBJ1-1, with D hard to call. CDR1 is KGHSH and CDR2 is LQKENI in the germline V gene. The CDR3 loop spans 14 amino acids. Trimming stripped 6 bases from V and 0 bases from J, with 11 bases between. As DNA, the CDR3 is TGTGCCAGCTCCCCGGGAGTCATGAACACTGAAGCTTTCTTT. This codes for CASSPGVMNTEAFF. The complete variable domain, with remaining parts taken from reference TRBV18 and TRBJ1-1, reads NAGVMQNPRHLVRRRGQEARLRCSPMKGHSHVYWYRQLPEEGLKFMVYLQKENIIDESGMPKERFSAEFPKEGPSILRIQQVVRGDSAAYFCASSPGVMNTEAFFGQGTRLTVV.

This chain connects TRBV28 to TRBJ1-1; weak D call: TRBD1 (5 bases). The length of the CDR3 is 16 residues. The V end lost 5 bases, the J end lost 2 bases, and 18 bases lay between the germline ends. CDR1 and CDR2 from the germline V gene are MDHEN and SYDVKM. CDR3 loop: CASSTPRGATNTEAFF. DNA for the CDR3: TGTGCCAGCAGTACCCCACGCGGGGCCACTAACACTGAAGCTTTCTTT.

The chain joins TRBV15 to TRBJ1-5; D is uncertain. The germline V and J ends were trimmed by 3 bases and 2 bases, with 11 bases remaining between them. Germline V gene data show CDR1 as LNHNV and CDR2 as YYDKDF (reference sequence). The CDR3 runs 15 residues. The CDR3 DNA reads TGTGCCACCAGCAGCGGGGTTGGGGGCAATCAGCCCCAGCATTTT. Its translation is CATSSGVGGNQPQHF.

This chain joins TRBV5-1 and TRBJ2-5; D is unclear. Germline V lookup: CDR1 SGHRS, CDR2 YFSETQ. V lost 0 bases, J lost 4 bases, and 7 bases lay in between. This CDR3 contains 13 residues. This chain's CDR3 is CASSLGRGETQYF. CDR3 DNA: TGCGCCAGCAGCTTGGGTAGAGGAGAGACCCAGTACTTC.

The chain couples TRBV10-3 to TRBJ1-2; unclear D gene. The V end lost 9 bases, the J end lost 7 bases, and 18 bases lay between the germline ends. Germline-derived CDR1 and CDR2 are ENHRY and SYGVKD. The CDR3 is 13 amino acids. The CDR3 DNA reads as TGTGCCATAATAAACGGGAGGTCGGGTGGCTACACCTTC. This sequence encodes CAIINGRSGGYTF.

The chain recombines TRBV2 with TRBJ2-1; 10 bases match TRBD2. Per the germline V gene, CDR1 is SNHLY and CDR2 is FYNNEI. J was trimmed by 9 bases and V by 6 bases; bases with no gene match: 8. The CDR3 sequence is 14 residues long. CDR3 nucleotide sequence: TGTGCCAGCAGGCTAGCGGGAGTTGGAAGTGAGCAGTTCTTC. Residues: CASRLAGVGSEQFF.

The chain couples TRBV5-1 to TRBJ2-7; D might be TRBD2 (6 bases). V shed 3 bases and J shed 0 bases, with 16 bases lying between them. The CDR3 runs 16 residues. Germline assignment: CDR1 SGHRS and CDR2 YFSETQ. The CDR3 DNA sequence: TGCGCCAGCAGCTACGGAGGGGCGGGACTCTCCTACGAGCAGTACTTC. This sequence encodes CASSYGGAGLSYEQYF.

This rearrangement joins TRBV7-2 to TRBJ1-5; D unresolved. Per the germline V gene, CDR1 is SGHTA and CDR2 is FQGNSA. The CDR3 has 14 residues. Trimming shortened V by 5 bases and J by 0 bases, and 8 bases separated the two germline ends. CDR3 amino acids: CASSPTYSNQPQHF. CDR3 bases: TGTGCCAGCAGCCCAACTTATAGCAATCAGCCCCAGCATTTT.

The CDR3 is CASSVGSGQPQHF. Here the CDR3 DNA reads TGTGCCAGCAGCGTAGGATCAGGGCAGCCCCAGCATTTT. V usage is TRBV9 and J usage is TRBJ1-5; perhaps TRBD1 as D (5 bases). Germline loops: CDR1 SGDLS, CDR2 YYNGEE. The ends were cut back, 0 bases at V and 7 bases at J, with 8 bases in the middle. The CDR3 totals 13 residues.

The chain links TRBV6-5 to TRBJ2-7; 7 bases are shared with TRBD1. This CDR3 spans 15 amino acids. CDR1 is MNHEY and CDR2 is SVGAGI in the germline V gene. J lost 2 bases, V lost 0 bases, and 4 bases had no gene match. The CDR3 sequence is CASSYSTGYPYEQYF. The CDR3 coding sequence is TGTGCCAGCAGTTACTCGACAGGGTACCCCTACGAGCAGTACTTC.

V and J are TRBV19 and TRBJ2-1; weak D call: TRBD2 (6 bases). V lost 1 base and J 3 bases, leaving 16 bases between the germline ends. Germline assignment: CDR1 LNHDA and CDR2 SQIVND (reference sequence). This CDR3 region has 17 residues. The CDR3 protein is CASSIGSGGLIYNEQFF. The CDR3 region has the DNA TGTGCCAGTAGTATAGGGAGCGGAGGGCTAATCTACAATGAGCAGTTCTTC.

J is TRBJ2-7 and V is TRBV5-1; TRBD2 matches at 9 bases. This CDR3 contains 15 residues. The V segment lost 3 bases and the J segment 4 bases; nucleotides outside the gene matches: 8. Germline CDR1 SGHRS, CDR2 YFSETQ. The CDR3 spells CASSSGGTSNYEQYF. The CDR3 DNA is TGCGCCAGCAGCTCCGGCGGGACTAGCAATTACGAGCAGTACTTC. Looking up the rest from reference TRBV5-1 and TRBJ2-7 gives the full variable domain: KAGVTQTPRYLIKTRGQQVTLSCSPISGHRSVSWYQQTPGQGLQFLFEYFSETQRNKGNFPGRFSGRQFSNSRSEMNVSTLELGDSALYLCASSSGGTSNYEQYFGPGTRLTVT.

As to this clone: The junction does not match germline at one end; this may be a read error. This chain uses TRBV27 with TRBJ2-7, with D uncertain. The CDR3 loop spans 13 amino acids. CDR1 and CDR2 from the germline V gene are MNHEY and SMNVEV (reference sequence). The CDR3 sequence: CASSLLVGYGQYF. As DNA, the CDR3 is TGTGCCAGCAGTTTATTGGTCGGGTACGGGCAGTACTTC.

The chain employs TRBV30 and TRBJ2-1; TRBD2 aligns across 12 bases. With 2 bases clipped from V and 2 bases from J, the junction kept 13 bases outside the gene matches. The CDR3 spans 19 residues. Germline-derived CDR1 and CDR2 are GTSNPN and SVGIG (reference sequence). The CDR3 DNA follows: TGTGCCTGGAGTTCGCAGGCTAGCGGGAGGGCCCGACCCTACAATGAGCAGTTCTTC. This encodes CAWSSQASGRARPYNEQFF.

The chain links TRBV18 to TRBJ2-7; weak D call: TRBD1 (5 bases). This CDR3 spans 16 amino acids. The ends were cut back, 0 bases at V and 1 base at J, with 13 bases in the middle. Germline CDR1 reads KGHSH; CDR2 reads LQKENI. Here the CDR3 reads CASSPPGQEKSYEQYF. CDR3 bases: TGTGCCAGCTCACCACCGGGGCAGGAGAAGTCCTACGAGCAGTACTTC.

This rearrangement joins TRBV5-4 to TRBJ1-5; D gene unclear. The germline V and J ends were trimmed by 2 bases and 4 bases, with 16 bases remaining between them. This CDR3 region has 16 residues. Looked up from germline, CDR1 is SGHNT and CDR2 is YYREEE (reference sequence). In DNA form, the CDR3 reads TGTGCCAGCAGCTTTCGGGGAGGAGGCAGAAATCAGCCCCAGCATTTT. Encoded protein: CASSFRGGGRNQPQHF.

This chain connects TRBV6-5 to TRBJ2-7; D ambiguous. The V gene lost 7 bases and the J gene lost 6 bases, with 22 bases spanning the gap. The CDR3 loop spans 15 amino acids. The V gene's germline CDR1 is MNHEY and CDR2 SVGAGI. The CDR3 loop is CASTYSRASRSEQYF. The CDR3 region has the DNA TGTGCCAGCACCTACTCTAGAGCTAGTCGGAGCGAGCAGTACTTC.

The CDR3 sequence is CASSRTSGGANEQFF. The CDR3 nucleotides read TGTGCCAGCAGCCGGACTAGCGGGGGGGCGAATGAGCAGTTCTTC. The chain is built from TRBV5-5 and TRBJ2-1; 15 bases fit TRBD2. From germline, CDR1 is SGHKS and CDR2 YYEKEE (reference sequence). The CDR3 sequence is 15 residues long. After removal of 4 bases from V and 7 bases from J, the junction contained 3 bases not matched to a gene.

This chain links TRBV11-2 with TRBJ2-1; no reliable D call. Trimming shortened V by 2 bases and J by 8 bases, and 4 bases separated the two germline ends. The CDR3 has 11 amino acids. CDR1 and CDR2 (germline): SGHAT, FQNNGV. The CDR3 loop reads CASSLNYEQFF. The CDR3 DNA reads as TGTGCCAGCAGCTTAAACTATGAGCAGTTCTTC.

The CDR3 spells CASSLRGGTAGEPQHF. CDR3 nucleotides: TGCGCCAGCAGCTTGAGGGGCGGGACAGCCGGCGAGCCCCAGCATTTT. The V call is TRBV5-1, the J call TRBJ1-5; 7 nucleotides match TRBD1. Looked up from germline, CDR1 is SGHRS and CDR2 is YFSETQ. Trimming took 1 base from V and 8 from J; bases not matched to a gene: 12. This CDR3 has 16 amino acids.